The subject of this entry is one TCR beta chain. Trimming left V 3 bases short and J 15 bases short, with 18 bases between. The CDR3 is made up of 14 amino acids. Germline V gene lookup returns CDR1 MDHEN and CDR2 SYDVKM. Sequencing was performed with immunoSEQ multiplex PCR; in TCRdb, only in-frame clones are kept and a portion is missing. The sample has approximately 70,000 clones, 75% to 85% seen once. The sample comes from a study of OX40 agonist ivuxolimab in advanced cancers. As for the study in general: Treatment of patients was with ivuxolimab, an agonistic anti-OX40 (CD134) antibody. While on treatment, patients had intravenous ivuxolimab at 0.01 to 10 mg/kg every 2 weeks. Patients assigned to dose escalation were diagnosed with hepatocellular carcinoma, melanoma, renal cell or head and neck cancer.

Blood sampling was done at baseline, cycle 4 day 1, and cycle 7 day 1. This sequence joins TRBV28 and TRBJ1-6; D remains ambiguous. This material consisted of CD4+ or CD8+ T cells sorted from blood, taken in a trial of the OX40 agonist ivuxolimab. The receptor was isolated from an adult with an advanced solid tumor such as melanoma, head and neck, liver or kidney cancer. This CDR3 is CASSLGHLGPGLHF. In DNA form, the CDR3 reads TGTGCCAGCAGTTTGGGCCATTTAGGGCCAGGCCTCCACTTT.